In this sample, the clone carrying this T cell receptor (beta chain) turned up once. The source of the sample is a study of blood T cell repertoires in COVID-19. Authors' methods: Scientists estimated how many nucleated cells there were by amplifying reference gene primers. The repertoire was sequenced with immunoSEQ multiplex PCR; TCRdb's copy has only in-frame clones and lacks some. V, J and clone size are those of that table, while D and trimming were read from the DNA. The sample has some 320,000 clones; about 90% are singletons. The CDR3 totals 13 residues. In germline, CDR1 is SGHAT, CDR2 FQNNGV. The V end lost 5 bases, the J end lost 4 bases, and 11 bases lay between the germline ends.

This chain joins TRBV11-2 and TRBJ1-2, with D hard to call. The sequenced sample consisted of PBMCs or T cells enriched from blood (not recorded which). The sequence came from a woman aged 25 to 45 who had recovered from COVID-19. The CDR3 DNA is TGTGCCAGCAGCCCCGGGTTCGCCTATGGCTACACCTTC. Translated, it gives CASSPGFAYGYTF.